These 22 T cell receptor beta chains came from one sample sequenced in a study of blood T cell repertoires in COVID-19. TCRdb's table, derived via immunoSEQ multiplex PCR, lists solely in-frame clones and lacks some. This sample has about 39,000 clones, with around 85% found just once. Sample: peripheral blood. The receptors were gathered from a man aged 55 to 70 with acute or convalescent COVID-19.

CDR3 coding DNA: TGTGCCTGGAGTGTGGCGGTGAACACTGAAGCTTTCTTT. Its protein is CAWSVAVNTEAFF. The chain recombines TRBV30 with TRBJ1-1, with D unclear. CDR3 length equals 13 residues. Trimming left V 0 bases short and J 0 bases short, with 5 bases between. Germline CDR1 and CDR2: GTSNPN and SVGIG (reference sequence).

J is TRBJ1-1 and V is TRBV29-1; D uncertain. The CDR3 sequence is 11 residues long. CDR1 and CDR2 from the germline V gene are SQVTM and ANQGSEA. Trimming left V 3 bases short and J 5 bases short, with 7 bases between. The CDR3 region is CSVEKETEAFF. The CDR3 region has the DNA TGCAGCGTTGAGAAGGAGACTGAAGCTTTCTTT.

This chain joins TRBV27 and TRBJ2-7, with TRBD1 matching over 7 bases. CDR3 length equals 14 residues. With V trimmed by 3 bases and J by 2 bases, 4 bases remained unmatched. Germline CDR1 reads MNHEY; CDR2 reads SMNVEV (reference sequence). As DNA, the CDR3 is TGTGCCAGCAGTTTCCGGGACAGCACCTACGAGCAGTACTTC. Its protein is CASSFRDSTYEQYF.

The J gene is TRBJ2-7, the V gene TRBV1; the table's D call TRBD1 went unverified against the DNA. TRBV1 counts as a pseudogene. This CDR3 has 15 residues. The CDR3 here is CTSSPLNRTGFGQYF. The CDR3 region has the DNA TGCACCAGCAGCCCACTTAACCGGACAGGGTTCGGGCAGTACTTC.

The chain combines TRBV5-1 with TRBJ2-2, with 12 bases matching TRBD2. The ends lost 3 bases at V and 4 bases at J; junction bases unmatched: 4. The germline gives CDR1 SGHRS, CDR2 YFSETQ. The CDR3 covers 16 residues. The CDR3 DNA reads TGCGCCAGCAGCTATCTAGCGGGAGGGCCCACCGGGGAGCTGTTTTTT. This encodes CASSYLAGGPTGELFF.

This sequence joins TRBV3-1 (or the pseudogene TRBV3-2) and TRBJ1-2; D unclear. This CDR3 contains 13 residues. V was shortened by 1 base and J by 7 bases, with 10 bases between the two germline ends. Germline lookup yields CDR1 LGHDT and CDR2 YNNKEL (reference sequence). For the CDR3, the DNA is TGTGCCAGCAGCCAAGGGGCACCACCTGGCTACACCTTC. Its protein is CASSQGAPPGYTF.

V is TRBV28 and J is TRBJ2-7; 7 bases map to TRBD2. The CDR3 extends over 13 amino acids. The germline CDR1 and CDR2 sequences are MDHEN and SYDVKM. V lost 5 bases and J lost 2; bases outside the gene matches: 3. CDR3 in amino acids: CASSGGGAYEQYF. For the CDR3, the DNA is TGTGCCAGCAGTGGGGGAGGGGCCTACGAGCAGTACTTC.

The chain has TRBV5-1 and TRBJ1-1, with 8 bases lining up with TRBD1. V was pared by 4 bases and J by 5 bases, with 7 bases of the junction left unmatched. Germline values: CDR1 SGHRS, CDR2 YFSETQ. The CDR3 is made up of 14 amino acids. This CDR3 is CASSQDREITEAFF. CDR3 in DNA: TGCGCCAGCAGCCAGGACAGGGAGATAACTGAAGCTTTCTTT.

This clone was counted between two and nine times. CDR3 sequence reads: CASQGTVNTGELFF. In nucleotides, the CDR3 is TGTGCCAGCCAGGGGACGGTGAACACCGGGGAGCTGTTTTTT. The chain uses TRBV2 and TRBJ2-2, with a tentative D call TRBD1 (6 bases). The ends were cut back, 8 bases at V and 1 base at J, with 11 bases in the middle. Per germline, CDR1 SNHLY and CDR2 FYNNEI. CDR3 length equals 14 residues.

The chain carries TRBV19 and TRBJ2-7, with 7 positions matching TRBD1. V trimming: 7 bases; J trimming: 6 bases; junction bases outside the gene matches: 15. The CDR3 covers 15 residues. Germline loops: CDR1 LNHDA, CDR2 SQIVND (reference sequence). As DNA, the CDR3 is TGTGCCAGTAAGGAACAGGGGCCCGCAGTAGGCGAGCAGTACTTC. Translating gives CASKEQGPAVGEQYF.

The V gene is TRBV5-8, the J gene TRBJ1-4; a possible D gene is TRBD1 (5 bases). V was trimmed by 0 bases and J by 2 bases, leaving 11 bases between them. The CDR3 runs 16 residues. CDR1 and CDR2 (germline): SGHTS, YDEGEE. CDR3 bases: TGTGCCAGCAGCTTGGGGTTCGGGGGGACTAATGAAAAACTGTTTTTT. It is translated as CASSLGFGGTNEKLFF.

CDR3 nucleotides: TGTGCCAGCAGCTCTAGCGGGAGTATGGATACGCAGTATTTT. Translated: CASSSSGSMDTQYF. The chain recombines TRBV7-3 with TRBJ2-3, with TRBD2 identical over 10 bases. Germline trimming cut 4 bases from V and 6 bases from J; bases unmatched to any gene: 4. CDR3 length: 14 residues. Looked up from germline, CDR1 is SGHTA and CDR2 is FQGTGA.

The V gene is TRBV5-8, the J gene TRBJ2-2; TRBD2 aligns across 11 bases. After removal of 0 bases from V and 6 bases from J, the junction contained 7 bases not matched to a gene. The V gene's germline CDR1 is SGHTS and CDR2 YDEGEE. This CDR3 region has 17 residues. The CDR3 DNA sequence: TGTGCCAGCAGCTTGGAGGTGACTAGCGGGATTTCCGGGGAGCTGTTTTTT. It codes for CASSLEVTSGISGELFF. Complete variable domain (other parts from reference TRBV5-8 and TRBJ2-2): EAGVTQSPTHLIKTRGQQATLRCSPISGHTSVYWYQQALGLGLQFLLWYDEGEERNRGNFPPRFSGRQFPNYSSELNVNALELEDSALYLCASSLEVTSGISGELFFGEGSRLTVL.

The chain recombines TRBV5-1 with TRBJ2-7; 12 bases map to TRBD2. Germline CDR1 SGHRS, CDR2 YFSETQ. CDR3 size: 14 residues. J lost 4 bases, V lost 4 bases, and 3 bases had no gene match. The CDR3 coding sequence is TGCGCCAGCAGCCCGGGGACTAGCGGGTACGAGCAGTACTTC. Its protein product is CASSPGTSGYEQYF.

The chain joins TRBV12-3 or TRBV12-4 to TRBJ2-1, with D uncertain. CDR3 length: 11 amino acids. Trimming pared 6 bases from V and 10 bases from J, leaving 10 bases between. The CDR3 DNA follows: TGTGCCAGCAGCATCTCCGGGGAGCAGTTCTTC. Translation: CASSISGEQFF.

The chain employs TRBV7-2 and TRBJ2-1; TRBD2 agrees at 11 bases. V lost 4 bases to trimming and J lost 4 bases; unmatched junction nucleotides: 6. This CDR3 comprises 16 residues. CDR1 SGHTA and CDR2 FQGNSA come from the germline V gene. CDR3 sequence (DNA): TGTGCCAGCAGCTCCCACACTAGCGGGGGTTACAATGAGCAGTTCTTC. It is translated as CASSSHTSGGYNEQFF.

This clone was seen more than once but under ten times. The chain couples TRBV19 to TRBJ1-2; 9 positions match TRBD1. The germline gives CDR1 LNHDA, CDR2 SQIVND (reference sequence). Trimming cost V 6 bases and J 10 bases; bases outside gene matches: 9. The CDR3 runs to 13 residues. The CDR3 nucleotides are TGTGCCAGTAGAATGGACAGGGGCCGGGACTACACCTTC. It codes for CASRMDRGRDYTF. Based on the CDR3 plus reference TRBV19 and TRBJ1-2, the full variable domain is DGGITQSPKYLFRKEGQNVTLSCEQNLNHDAMYWYRQDPGQGLRLIYYSQIVNDFQKGDIAEGYSVSREKKESFPLTVTSAQKNPTAFYLCASRMDRGRDYTFGSGTRLTVV.

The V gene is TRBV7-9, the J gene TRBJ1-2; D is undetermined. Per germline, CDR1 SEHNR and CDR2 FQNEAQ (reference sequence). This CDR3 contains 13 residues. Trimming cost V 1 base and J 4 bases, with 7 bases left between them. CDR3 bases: TGTGCCAGCAGCTTAGAAGCTGGCTATGGCTACACCTTC. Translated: CASSLEAGYGYTF.

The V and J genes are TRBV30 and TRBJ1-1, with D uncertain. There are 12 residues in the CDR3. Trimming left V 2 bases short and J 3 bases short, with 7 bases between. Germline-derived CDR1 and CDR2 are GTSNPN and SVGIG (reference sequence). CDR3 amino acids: CAWSHQYTEAFF. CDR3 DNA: TGTGCCTGGAGTCATCAGTACACTGAAGCTTTCTTT.

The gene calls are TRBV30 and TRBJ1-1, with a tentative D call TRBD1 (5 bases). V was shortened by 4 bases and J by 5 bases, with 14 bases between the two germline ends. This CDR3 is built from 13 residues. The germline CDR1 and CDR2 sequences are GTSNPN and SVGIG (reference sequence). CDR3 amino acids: CAWNSLRGTEAFF. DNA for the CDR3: TGTGCCTGGAACTCCCTCCGGGGGACTGAAGCTTTCTTT.

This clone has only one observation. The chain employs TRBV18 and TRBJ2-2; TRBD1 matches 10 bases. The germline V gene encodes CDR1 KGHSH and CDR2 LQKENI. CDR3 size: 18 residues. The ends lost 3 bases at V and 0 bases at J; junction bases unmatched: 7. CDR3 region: CASSPGQGSPSNTGELFF. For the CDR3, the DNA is TGTGCCAGCTCACCGGGACAGGGGTCCCCCTCGAACACCGGGGAGCTGTTTTTT.

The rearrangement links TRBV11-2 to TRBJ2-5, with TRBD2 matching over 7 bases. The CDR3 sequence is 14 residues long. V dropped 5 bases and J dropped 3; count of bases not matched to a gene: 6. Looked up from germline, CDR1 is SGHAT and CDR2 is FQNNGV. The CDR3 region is CASSKSGTEETQYF. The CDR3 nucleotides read TGTGCCAGCAGCAAGAGCGGGACTGAAGAGACCCAGTACTTC. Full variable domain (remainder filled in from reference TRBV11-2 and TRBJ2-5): EAGVAQSPRYKIIEKRQSVAFWCNPISGHATLYWYQQILGQGPKLLIQFQNNGVVDDSQLPKDRFSAERLKGVDSTLKIQPAKLEDSAVYLCASSKSGTEETQYFGPGTRLLVL.